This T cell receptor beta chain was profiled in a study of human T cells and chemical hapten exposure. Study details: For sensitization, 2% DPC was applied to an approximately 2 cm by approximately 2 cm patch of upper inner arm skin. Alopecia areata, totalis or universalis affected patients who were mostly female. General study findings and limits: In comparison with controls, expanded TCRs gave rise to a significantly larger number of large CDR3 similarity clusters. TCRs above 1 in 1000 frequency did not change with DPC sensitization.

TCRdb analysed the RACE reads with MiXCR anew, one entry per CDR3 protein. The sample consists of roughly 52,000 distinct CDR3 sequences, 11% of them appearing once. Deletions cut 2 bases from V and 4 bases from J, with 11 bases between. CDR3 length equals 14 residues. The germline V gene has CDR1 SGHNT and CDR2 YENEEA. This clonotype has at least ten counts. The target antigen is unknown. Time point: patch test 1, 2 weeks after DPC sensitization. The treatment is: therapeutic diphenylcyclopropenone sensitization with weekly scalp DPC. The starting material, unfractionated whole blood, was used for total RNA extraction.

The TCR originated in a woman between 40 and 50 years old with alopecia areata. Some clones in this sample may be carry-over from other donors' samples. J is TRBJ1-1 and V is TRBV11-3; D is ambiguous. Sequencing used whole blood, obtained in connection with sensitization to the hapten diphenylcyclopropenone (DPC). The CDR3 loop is CASSLKASGTEAFF. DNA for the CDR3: TGTGCCAGCAGCTTAAAAGCGTCGGGCACTGAAGCTTTCTTT.